Listed below are T cell receptor beta chains from one sample, sequenced in a study of CD8 T cell repertoires and HIV-1 epitope variants. Profiling relied on immunoSEQ multiplex PCR, and the TCRdb table lists in-frame clones only, not all of them. Of tens of thousands of clones listed, almost 75% are singletons. Input material: uncultured baseline CD8+ T cells from peripheral blood mononuclear cells (PBMCs). These receptors were obtained from a male donor with HIV. The CDR3 runs from the conserved cysteine through the conserved F or W. The D gene is left open where the match is weak. Size is stated for part of the rows, as once, few or many counts, or as a class when the clone is expanded.

D gene: .; J gene: TRBJ1-2; clone size: .; V gene: TRBV6-1; CDR3 DNA: TGTGCCAGTTCTTCCTTAAGGGGCTACACCTTC; CDR3 protein: CASSSLRGYTF
D gene: .; J gene: TRBJ1-2; clone size: once; V gene: TRBV19; CDR3 DNA: TGTGCCAGTAGTGTCGCGGGGGCCGGGAGTGGCTACACCTTC; CDR3 protein: CASSVAGAGSGYTF
D gene: TRBD2; J gene: TRBJ2-1; clone size: .; V gene: TRBV30; CDR3 DNA: TGTGCCTGGAGTTTTGACCCCATTCTAGCGGGGACGTACAATGAGCAGTTCTTC; CDR3 protein: CAWSFDPILAGTYNEQFF
D gene: .; J gene: TRBJ2-5; clone size: .; V gene: TRBV18; CDR3 DNA: TGTGCCAGCTCACCGTCCCTCTGGGACCAGTACTTC; CDR3 protein: CASSPSLWDQYF
D gene: TRBD1; J gene: TRBJ1-6; clone size: .; V gene: TRBV28; CDR3 DNA: TGTGCCAGCAGTCGGACAGGGCGCCGGACAAATAATTCACCCCTCCACTTT; CDR3 protein: CASSRTGRRTNNSPLHF
D gene: TRBD1; J gene: TRBJ1-1; clone size: .; V gene: TRBV9; CDR3 DNA: TGTGCCAGCAGCGTAGCTCAGGGGGGTTACACTGAAGCTTTCTTT; CDR3 protein: CASSVAQGGYTEAFF
D gene: .; J gene: TRBJ2-3; clone size: once; V gene: TRBV27; CDR3 DNA: TGTGCCAGCAGTTTAGGATTTAGCACAGATACGCAGTATTTT; CDR3 protein: CASSLGFSTDTQYF
D gene: TRBD1; J gene: TRBJ2-2; clone size: .; V gene: TRBV7-6; CDR3 DNA: TGTGCCAGCAGCTTAGGACAGGGGGCCACCGGGGAGCTGTTTTTT; CDR3 protein: CASSLGQGATGELFF
D gene: TRBD2; J gene: TRBJ2-3; clone size: .; V gene: TRBV18; CDR3 DNA: TGTGCCAGCTCACCACTGGGCGGGAGGGAAACAGATACGCAGTATTTT; CDR3 protein: CASSPLGGRETDTQYF
D gene: .; J gene: TRBJ1-1; clone size: once; V gene: TRBV6-6; CDR3 DNA: TGTGCCAGCAGTTACCCCACTAGACAGAACACTGAAGCTTTCTTT; CDR3 protein: CASSYPTRQNTEAFF
D gene: TRBD1; J gene: TRBJ2-1; clone size: .; V gene: TRBV5-1; CDR3 DNA: TGCGCCAGCAGCCGTGGGACAGCCGAGACCAATGAGCAGTTCTTC; CDR3 protein: CASSRGTAETNEQFF
D gene: .; J gene: TRBJ2-1; clone size: .; V gene: TRBV11-3; CDR3 DNA: TGTGCCAGCAGCTTAGACGGTGCCAGTGAGCAGTTCTTC; CDR3 protein: CASSLDGASEQFF
D gene: .; J gene: TRBJ1-4; clone size: .; V gene: TRBV19; CDR3 DNA: TGTGCCAGTAGTGACAACGGCTCAGGGGAAAAACTGTTTTTT; CDR3 protein: CASSDNGSGEKLFF
D gene: TRBD2; J gene: TRBJ2-7; clone size: .; V gene: TRBV9; CDR3 DNA: TGTGCCAGCAGCGCGGGGAGGGCATCCTACGAGCAGTACTTC; CDR3 protein: CASSAGRASYEQYF
D gene: .; J gene: TRBJ1-2; clone size: .; V gene: TRBV7-8; CDR3 DNA: TGTGCCAGCAGCTTAGCGCAGACACCCTATGGCTACACCTTC; CDR3 protein: CASSLAQTPYGYTF
D gene: .; J gene: TRBJ2-1; clone size: .; V gene: TRBV9; CDR3 DNA: TGTGCCAGCACTTTTGCTGGTTCGGGGTCCTACAATGAGCAGTTCTTC; CDR3 protein: CASTFAGSGSYNEQFF
D gene: TRBD1; J gene: TRBJ1-2; clone size: .; V gene: TRBV7-2; CDR3 DNA: TGTGCCAGCAGCTCAGAAGGTGGACAGGGATTCTATGGCTACACCTTC; CDR3 protein: CASSSEGGQGFYGYTF
D gene: .; J gene: TRBJ2-2; clone size: few; V gene: TRBV2; CDR3 DNA: TGTGCCAGCAGTTCACTACTCAACACCGGGGAGCTGTTTTTT; CDR3 protein: CASSSLLNTGELFF
D gene: .; J gene: TRBJ1-3; clone size: .; V gene: TRBV5-1; CDR3 DNA: TGCGCCAGCAGCTTGGGAGGGGACCGAAACACCATATATTTT; CDR3 protein: CASSLGGDRNTIYF
D gene: .; J gene: TRBJ2-1; clone size: .; V gene: TRBV11-2; CDR3 DNA: TGTGCCAGCAGCTCCGGGACTGGTCCTATGGAGCAGTTCTTC; CDR3 protein: CASSSGTGPMEQFF
D gene: .; J gene: TRBJ1-2; clone size: once; V gene: TRBV15; CDR3 DNA: TGTGCCACCAGCAGAGAAGCAGGGGCCGCCAACTATGGCTACACCTTC; CDR3 protein: CATSREAGAANYGYTF
D gene: .; J gene: TRBJ2-3; clone size: .; V gene: TRBV5-4; CDR3 DNA: TGTGCCAGCAGCTTTATAGGGGGAGTCACCACAGATACGCAGTATTTT; CDR3 protein: CASSFIGGVTTDTQYF
D gene: .; J gene: TRBJ2-7; clone size: few; V gene: TRBV5-4; CDR3 DNA: TGTGCCAGCAGCTTGTTTTCCTCCTACGAGCAGTACTTC; CDR3 protein: CASSLFSSYEQYF
D gene: .; J gene: TRBJ1-4; clone size: .; V gene: TRBV5-6; CDR3 DNA: TGTGCCAGCAGTGGGGGCAGTTGGGAAAAACTGTTTTTT; CDR3 protein: CASSGGSWEKLFF
D gene: .; J gene: TRBJ1-2; clone size: .; V gene: TRBV5-4; CDR3 DNA: TGTGCCAGCAGCTTTGAAATTTCCCTCTGGGCAGGGGACTCCAGTGGCTACACCTTC; CDR3 protein: CASSFEISLWAGDSSGYTF
D gene: .; J gene: TRBJ2-7; clone size: once; V gene: TRBV30; CDR3 DNA: TGTGCCTGGAGTGTACTAGGGACACTTGGGGAGCAGTACTTC; CDR3 protein: CAWSVLGTLGEQYF